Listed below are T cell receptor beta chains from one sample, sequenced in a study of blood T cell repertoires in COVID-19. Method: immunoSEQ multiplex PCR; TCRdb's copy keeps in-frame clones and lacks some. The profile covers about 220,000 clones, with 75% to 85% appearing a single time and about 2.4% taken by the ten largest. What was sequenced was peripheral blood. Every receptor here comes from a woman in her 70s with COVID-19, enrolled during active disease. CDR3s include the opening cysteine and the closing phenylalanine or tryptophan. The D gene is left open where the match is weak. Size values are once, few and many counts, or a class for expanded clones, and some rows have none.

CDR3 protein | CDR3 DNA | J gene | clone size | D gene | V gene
CASSFWGAEAFF | TGTGCCAGCAGCTTTTGGGGAGCTGAAGCTTTCTTT | TRBJ1-1 | . | . | TRBV7-2
CASILNNEQFF | TGTGCCAGCATCCTAAACAATGAGCAGTTCTTC | TRBJ2-1 | . | . | TRBV27
CASRTQQNTEAFF | TGTGCCAGCAGGACACAGCAGAACACTGAAGCTTTCTTT | TRBJ1-1 | . | . | TRBV12-3/TRBV12-4
CASSLSGGQGDTQYF | TGTGCCAGCAGCCTCAGCGGGGGGCAAGGAGATACGCAGTATTTT | TRBJ2-3 | once | TRBD2 | TRBV7-2
CASSQATTGTGGGLDTEAFF | TGTGCCAGCAGCCAGGCTACAACCGGGACAGGGGGTGGCTTGGACACTGAAGCTTTCTTT | TRBJ1-1 | . | TRBD1 | TRBV3-1/TRBV3-2
CASSPQGFMNTEAFF | TGCGCCAGCAGCCCTCAGGGGTTTATGAACACTGAAGCTTTCTTT | TRBJ1-1 | . | . | TRBV5-1
CAWSDTSGRAREQYF | TGTGCCTGGAGTGACACTAGCGGGAGGGCCCGCGAGCAGTACTTC | TRBJ2-7 | . | TRBD2 | TRBV30
CASSGNRGGWNEKLFF | TGTGCCAGTAGTGGCAACAGGGGCGGCTGGAATGAAAAACTGTTTTTT | TRBJ1-4 | . | TRBD1 | TRBV19
CASSIAQGFHQPQHF | TGTGCCAGTAGTATAGCACAGGGTTTCCATCAGCCCCAGCATTTT | TRBJ1-5 | . | . | TRBV19
CASSIQGSAYNSPLHF | TGTGCCAGTAGTATTCAGGGCAGCGCCTATAATTCACCCCTCCACTTT | TRBJ1-6 | once | . | TRBV19
CASAGTYEQYF | TGTGCCAGTGCTGGGACATACGAGCAGTACTTC | TRBJ2-7 | . | . | TRBV2
CASSFGGFNTEAFF | TGTGCCAGCAGTTTCGGGGGTTTTAACACTGAAGCTTTCTTT | TRBJ1-1 | . | . | TRBV6-2/TRBV6-3
CASSLVGERGGSETQYF | TGTGCCAGCAGCTTAGTGGGTGAGCGGGGGGGCTCAGAGACCCAGTACTTC | TRBJ2-5 | . | TRBD2 | TRBV7-2
CASSLDRTTLGNTIYF | TGTGCCAGCAGCTTGGACAGGACAACTCTGGGAAACACCATATATTTT | TRBJ1-3 | . | . | TRBV5-4
CASSPGGVSEKLFF | TGTGCCAGCAGCCCGGGGGGGGTGTCTGAAAAACTGTTTTTT | TRBJ1-4 | . | . | TRBV7-9
CASSSQVDSNQPQHF | TGTGCCAGCAGCTCCCAGGTGGATAGCAATCAGCCCCAGCATTTT | TRBJ1-5 | . | . | TRBV7-6
CASSIGTSGSETQYF | TGTGCCAGCAGTATAGGGACTAGCGGGTCTGAGACCCAGTACTTC | TRBJ2-5 | . | TRBD2 | TRBV7-2
CASSLGQGPEAFF | TGCGCCAGCAGCTTGGGACAGGGACCTGAAGCTTTCTTT | TRBJ1-1 | . | TRBD1 | TRBV5-1
CASSEGRVVGYTF | TGTGCCAGCAGTGAAGGCAGGGTGGTGGGCTACACCTTC | TRBJ1-2 | . | . | TRBV6-1
CASSLTRGYSEQYF | TGTGCCAGCAGCTTAACCAGGGGCTACAGCGAGCAGTACTTC | TRBJ2-7 | . | . | TRBV7-9
CASSLLISPGGNEQFF | TGTGCCAGCAGCTTATTGATTAGCCCCGGGGGTAATGAGCAGTTCTTC | TRBJ2-1 | once | . | TRBV11-1
CASRNLLAGVSEQYF | TGTGCCAGCAGGAATTTACTAGCGGGAGTATCTGAGCAGTACTTC | TRBJ2-7 | . | TRBD2 | TRBV25-1
CASSQDPTSVETQYF | TGTGCCAGCAGCCAAGACCCTACTAGCGTAGAGACCCAGTACTTC | TRBJ2-5 | . | TRBD2 | TRBV3-1/TRBV3-2
CASSLSASGVEQYF | TGTGCCAGCAGCTTGTCGGCTAGCGGGGTCGAGCAGTACTTC | TRBJ2-7 | once | TRBD2 | TRBV5-4
CASSKGYRGWNNQPQHF | TGTGCCAGCAGCAAAGGGTACAGGGGCTGGAACAATCAGCCCCAGCATTTT | TRBJ1-5 | . | . | TRBV21-1
CASSPVMNTEAFF | TGTGCCAGCAGTCCCGTAATGAACACTGAAGCTTTCTTT | TRBJ1-1 | . | . | TRBV12-3/TRBV12-4
CASSLTSLQYEQYF | TGTGCCAGCAGCCTTACATCCCTCCAGTACGAGCAGTACTTC | TRBJ2-7 | . | . | TRBV7-2
CASSLFPPQGSGANVLTF | TGTGCCAGCAGCTTATTTCCTCCTCAGGGCTCTGGGGCCAACGTCCTGACTTTC | TRBJ2-6 | . | . | TRBV7-2
CASSYDRDHYGYTF | TGTGCCAGCAGCTATGACAGGGACCACTATGGCTACACCTTC | TRBJ1-2 | . | TRBD1 | TRBV6-5
CASVYRGANYGYTF | TGTGCCAGCGTCTACCGGGGGGCGAACTATGGCTACACCTTC | TRBJ1-2 | once | . | TRBV28
CASSLVEGATGYTF | TGTGCCAGCAGCTTAGTTGAGGGGGCTACTGGCTACACCTTC | TRBJ1-2 | . | TRBD1 | TRBV7-2
CASSLRRGGELFF | TGTGCCAGCAGCTTACGACGCGGAGGGGAGCTGTTTTTT | TRBJ2-2 | . | . | TRBV7-9
CASSWTGGDSPLHF | TGTGCCAGCAGCTGGACAGGGGGGGATTCACCCCTCCACTTT | TRBJ1-6 | . | TRBD1 | TRBV5-8
CASRPPGQLNTEAFF | TGTGCCAGCAGGCCTCCGGGACAATTGAACACTGAAGCTTTCTTT | TRBJ1-1 | . | . | TRBV6-5
CASSRTGQGTGANVLTF | TGTGCCAGCAGCCGAACGGGACAGGGGACCGGGGCCAACGTCCTGACTTTC | TRBJ2-6 | . | TRBD1 | TRBV5-5
CASSPGLGGDEQFF | TGCGCCAGCAGCCCGGGACTAGGGGGCGATGAGCAGTTCTTC | TRBJ2-1 | . | . | TRBV4-3
CASSSTGFGRDTQYF | TGTGCCAGCAGCTCGACAGGGTTTGGTAGAGATACGCAGTATTTT | TRBJ2-3 | . | TRBD1 | TRBV5-4
CASSPGLQTDTQYF | TGTGCTAGCAGCCCGGGACTGCAGACAGATACGCAGTATTTT | TRBJ2-3 | few | . | TRBV7-7
CASRGTGGNSPLHF | TGTGCCAGCAGGGGGACAGGGGGCAATTCACCCCTCCACTTT | TRBJ1-6 | few | TRBD1 | TRBV27
CASSRMRTGVETQYF | TGTGCCAGCAGCCGGATGAGGACAGGGGTGGAGACCCAGTACTTC | TRBJ2-5 | . | TRBD1 | TRBV11-2
CASSPGLARSYNEQFF | TGTGCCAGCAGCCCAGGACTAGCGAGGAGTTACAATGAGCAGTTCTTC | TRBJ2-1 | . | TRBD2 | TRBV5-6
CASSLPPTYEQYF | TGTGCCAGCAGTTTACCCCCAACATACGAGCAGTACTTC | TRBJ2-7 | . | . | TRBV12-3/TRBV12-4